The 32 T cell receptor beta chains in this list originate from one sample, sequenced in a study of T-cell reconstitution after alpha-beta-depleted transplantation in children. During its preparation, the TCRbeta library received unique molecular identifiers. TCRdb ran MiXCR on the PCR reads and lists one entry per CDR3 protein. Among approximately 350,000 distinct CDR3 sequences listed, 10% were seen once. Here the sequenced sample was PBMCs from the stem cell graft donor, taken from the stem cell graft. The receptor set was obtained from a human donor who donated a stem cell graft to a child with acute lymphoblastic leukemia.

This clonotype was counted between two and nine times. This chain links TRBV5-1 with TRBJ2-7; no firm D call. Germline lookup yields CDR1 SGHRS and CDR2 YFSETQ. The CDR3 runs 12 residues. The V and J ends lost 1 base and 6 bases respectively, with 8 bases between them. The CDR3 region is CASSLFGSEQYF. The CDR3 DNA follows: TGCGCCAGCAGCTTGTTCGGTAGCGAGCAGTACTTC.

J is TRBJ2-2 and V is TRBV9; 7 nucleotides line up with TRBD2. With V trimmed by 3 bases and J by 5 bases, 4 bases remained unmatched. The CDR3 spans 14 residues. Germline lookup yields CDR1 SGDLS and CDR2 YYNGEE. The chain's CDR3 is CASSEGGRTGELFF. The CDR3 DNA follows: TGTGCCAGCAGCGAGGGAGGGAGGACCGGGGAGCTGTTTTTT.

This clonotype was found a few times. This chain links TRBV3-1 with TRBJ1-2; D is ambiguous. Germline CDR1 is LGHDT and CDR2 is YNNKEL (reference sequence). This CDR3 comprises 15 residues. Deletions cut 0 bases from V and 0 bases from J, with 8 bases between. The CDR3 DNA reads TGTGCCAGCAGCCAAGATCCGGCAGCTAACTATGGCTACACCTTC. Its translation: CASSQDPAANYGYTF. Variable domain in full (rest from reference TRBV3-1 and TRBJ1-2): DTAVSQTPKYLVTQMGNDKSIKCEQNLGHDTMYWYKQDSKKFLKIMFSYNNKELIINETVPNRFSPKSPDKAHLNLHINSLELGDSAVYFCASSQDPAANYGYTFGSGTRLTVV.

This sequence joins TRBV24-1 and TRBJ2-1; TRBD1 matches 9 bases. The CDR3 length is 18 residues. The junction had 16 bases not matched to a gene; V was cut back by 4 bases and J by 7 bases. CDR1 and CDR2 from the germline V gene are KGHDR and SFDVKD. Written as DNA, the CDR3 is TGTGCCACCAGTGACCATGCCGGTGCGACAGGGGGGCTGAATGAGCAGTTCTTC. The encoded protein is CATSDHAGATGGLNEQFF.

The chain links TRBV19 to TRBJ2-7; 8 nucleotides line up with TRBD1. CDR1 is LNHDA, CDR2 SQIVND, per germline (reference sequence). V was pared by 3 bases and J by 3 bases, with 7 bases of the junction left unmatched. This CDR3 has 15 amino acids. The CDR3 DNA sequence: TGTGCCAGTAGTATGGGCCAGGGGGCTCACTACGAGCAGTACTTC. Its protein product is CASSMGQGAHYEQYF.

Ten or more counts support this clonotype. CDR3 sequence (DNA): TGTGCCAGCGGGACTAGCGCCAAAGAGACCCAGTACTTC. Translation gives CASGTSAKETQYF. This sequence joins TRBV7-6 and TRBJ2-5; 10 bases align to TRBD2. This CDR3 spans 13 amino acids. Per the germline V gene, CDR1 is SGHVS and CDR2 is FNYEAQ. The V segment lost 8 bases and the J segment 3 bases; nucleotides outside the gene matches: 3. The full variable domain, its missing parts supplied by reference TRBV7-6 and TRBJ2-5, is GAGVSQSPRYKVTKRGQDVALRCDPISGHVSLYWYRQALGQGPEFLTYFNYEAQQDKSGLPNDRFSAERPEGSISTLTIQRTEQRDSAMYRCASGTSAKETQYFGPGTRLLVL.

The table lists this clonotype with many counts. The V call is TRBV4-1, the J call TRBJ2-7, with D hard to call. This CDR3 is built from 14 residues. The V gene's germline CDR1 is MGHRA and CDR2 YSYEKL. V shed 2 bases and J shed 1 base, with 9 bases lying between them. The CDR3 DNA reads TGCGCCAGCAGCCAATCGGGCGGATCCTACGAGCAGTACTTC. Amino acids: CASSQSGGSYEQYF.

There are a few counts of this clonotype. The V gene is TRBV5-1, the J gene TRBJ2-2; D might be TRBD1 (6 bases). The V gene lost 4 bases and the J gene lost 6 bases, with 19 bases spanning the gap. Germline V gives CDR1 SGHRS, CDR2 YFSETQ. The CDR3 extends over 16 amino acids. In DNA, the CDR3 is TGCGCCAGCAGCCCCCCGGGCAGGGGCCGGCCCGGGGAGCTGTTTTTT. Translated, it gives CASSPPGRGRPGELFF.

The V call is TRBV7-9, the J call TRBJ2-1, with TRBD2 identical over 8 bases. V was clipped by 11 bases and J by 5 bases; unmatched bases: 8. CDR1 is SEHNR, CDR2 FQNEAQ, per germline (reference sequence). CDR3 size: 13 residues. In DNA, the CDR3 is TGTGCCGAGCCTAGCGGGCCAGACAATGAGCAGTTCTTC. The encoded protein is CAEPSGPDNEQFF.

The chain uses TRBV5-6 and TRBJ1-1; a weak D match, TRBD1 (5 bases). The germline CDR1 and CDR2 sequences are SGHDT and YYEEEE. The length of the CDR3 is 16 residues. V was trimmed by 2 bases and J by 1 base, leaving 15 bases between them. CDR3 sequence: CASSFKGFTRNTEAFF. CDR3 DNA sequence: TGTGCCAGCAGCTTTAAGGGGTTTACCCGGAACACTGAAGCTTTCTTT.

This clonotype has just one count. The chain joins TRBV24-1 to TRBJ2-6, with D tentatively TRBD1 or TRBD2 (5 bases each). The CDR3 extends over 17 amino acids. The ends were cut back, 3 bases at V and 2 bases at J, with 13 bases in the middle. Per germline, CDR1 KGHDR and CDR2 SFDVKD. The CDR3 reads CATSDLPGRPGANVLTF. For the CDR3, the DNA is TGTGCCACCAGTGATCTCCCGGGGCGGCCTGGGGCCAACGTCCTGACTTTC.

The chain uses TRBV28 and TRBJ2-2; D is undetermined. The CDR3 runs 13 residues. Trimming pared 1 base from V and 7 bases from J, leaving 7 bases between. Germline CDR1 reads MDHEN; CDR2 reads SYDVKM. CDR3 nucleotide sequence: TGTGCCAGCAGTTTATTCTCGGACGGGGAGCTGTTTTTT. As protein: CASSLFSDGELFF.

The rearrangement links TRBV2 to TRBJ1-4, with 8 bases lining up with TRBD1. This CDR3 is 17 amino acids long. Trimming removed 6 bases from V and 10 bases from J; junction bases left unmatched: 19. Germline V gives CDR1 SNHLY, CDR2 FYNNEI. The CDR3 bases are TGTGCCAGCAGAAATCAGGGGGGCGGACAGGGTATCGGAAAACTGTTTTTT. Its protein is CASRNQGGGQGIGKLFF.

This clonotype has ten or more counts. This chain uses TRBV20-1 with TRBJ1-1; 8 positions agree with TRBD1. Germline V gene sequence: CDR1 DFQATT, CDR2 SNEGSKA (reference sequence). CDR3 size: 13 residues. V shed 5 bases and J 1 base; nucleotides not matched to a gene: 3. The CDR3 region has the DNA TGCAGTGCTCCAGGACAGGGGAACACTGAAGCTTTCTTT. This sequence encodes CSAPGQGNTEAFF.

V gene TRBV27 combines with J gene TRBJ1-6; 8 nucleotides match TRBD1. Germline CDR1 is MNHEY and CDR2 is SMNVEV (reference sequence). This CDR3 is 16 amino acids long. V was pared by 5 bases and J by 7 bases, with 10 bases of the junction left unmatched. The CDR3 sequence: CASSTSWTGRNSPLHF. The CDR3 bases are TGTGCCAGCAGTACCTCTTGGACAGGGAGAAATTCACCCCTCCACTTT.

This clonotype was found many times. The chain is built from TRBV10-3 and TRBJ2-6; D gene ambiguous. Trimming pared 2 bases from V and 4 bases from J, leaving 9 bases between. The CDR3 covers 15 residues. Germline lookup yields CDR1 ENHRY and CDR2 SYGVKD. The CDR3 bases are TGTGCCATCAGTGAGGCATCTTCCGGGGCCAACGTCCTGACTTTC. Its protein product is CAISEASSGANVLTF.

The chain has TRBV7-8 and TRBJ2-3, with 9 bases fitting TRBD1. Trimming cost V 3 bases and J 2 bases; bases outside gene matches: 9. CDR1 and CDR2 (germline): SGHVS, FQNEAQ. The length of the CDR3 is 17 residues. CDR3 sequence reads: CASSFRVRTGATDTQYF. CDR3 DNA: TGTGCCAGCAGCTTCCGCGTGAGGACAGGGGCCACAGATACGCAGTATTTT.

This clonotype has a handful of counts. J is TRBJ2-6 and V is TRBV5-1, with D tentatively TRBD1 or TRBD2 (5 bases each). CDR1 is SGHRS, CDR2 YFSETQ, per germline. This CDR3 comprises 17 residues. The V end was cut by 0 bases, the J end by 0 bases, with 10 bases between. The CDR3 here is CASSLAGRASGANVLTF. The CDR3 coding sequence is TGCGCCAGCAGCTTGGCGGGACGGGCCTCTGGGGCCAACGTCCTGACTTTC. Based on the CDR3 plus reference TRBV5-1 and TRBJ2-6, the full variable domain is KAGVTQTPRYLIKTRGQQVTLSCSPISGHRSVSWYQQTPGQGLQFLFEYFSETQRNKGNFPGRFSGRQFSNSRSEMNVSTLELGDSALYLCASSLAGRASGANVLTFGAGSRLTVL.

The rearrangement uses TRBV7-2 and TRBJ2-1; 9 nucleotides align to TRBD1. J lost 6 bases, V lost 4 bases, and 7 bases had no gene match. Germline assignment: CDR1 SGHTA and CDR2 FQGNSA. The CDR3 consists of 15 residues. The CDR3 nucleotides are TGTGCCAGCAGCTCGACGGGACAGGGCTCCAATGAGCAGTTCTTC. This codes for CASSSTGQGSNEQFF.

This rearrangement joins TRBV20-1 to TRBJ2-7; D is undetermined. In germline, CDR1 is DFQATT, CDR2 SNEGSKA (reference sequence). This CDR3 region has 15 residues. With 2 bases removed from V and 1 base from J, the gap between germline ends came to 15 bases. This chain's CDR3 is CSARSWAGDSYEQYF. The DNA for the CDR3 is TGCAGTGCTAGAAGTTGGGCAGGTGATTCCTACGAGCAGTACTTC.

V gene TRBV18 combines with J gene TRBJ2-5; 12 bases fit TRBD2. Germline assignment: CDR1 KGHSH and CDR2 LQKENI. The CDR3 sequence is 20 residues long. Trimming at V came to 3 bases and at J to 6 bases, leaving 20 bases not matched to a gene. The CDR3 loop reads CASSPSVGPMTSGSVKTQYF. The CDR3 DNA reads TGTGCCAGCTCACCGTCCGTTGGACCCATGACTAGCGGGAGTGTGAAGACCCAGTACTTC.

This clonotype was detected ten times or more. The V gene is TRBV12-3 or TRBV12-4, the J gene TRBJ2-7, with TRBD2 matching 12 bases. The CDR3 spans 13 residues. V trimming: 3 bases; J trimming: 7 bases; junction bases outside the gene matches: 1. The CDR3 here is CASSFLAGGEQYF. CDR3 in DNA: TGTGCCAGCAGTTTCCTAGCGGGAGGGGAGCAGTACTTC.

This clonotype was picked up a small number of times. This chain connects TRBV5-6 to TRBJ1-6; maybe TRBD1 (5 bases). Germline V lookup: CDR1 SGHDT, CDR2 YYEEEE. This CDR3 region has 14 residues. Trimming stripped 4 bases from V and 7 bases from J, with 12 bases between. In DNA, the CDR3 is TGTGCCAGCAGCGAGGGGACGGGGAATTCACCCCTCCACTTT. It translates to CASSEGTGNSPLHF.

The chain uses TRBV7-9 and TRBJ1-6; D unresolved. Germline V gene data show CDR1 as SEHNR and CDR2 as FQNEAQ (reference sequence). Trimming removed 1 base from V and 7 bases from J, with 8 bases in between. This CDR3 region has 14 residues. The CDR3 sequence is CASSLEARNSPLHF. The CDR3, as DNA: TGTGCCAGCAGCTTAGAGGCCAGGAATTCACCCCTCCACTTT.

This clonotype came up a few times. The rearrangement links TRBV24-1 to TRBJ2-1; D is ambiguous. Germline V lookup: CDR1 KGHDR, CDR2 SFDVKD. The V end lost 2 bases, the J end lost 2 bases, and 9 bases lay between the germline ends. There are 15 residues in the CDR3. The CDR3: CATSDSQITYNEQFF. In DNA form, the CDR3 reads TGTGCCACCAGTGATTCACAGATAACCTACAATGAGCAGTTCTTC.

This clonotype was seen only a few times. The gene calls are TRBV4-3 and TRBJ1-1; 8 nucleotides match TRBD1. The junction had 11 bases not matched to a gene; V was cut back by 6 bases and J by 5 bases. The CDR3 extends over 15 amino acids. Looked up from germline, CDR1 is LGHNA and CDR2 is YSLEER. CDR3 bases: TGCGCCAGCAGACCGAATACAGGGGGTCTGACTGAAGCTTTCTTT. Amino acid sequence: CASRPNTGGLTEAFF.

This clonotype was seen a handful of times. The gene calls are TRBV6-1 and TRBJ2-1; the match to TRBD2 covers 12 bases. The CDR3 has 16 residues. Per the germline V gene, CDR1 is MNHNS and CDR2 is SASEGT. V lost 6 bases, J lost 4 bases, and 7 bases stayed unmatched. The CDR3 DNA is TGTGCCAGCAGGACTAGCGGGAGCGCTGGATACAATGAGCAGTTCTTC. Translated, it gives CASRTSGSAGYNEQFF.

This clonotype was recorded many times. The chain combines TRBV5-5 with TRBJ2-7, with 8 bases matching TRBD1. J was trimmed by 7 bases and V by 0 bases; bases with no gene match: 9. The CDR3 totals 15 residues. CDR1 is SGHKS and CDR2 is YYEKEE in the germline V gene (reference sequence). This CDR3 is CASSLDTGGMGEQYF. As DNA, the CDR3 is TGTGCCAGCAGCTTGGATACAGGGGGGATGGGAGAGCAGTACTTC.

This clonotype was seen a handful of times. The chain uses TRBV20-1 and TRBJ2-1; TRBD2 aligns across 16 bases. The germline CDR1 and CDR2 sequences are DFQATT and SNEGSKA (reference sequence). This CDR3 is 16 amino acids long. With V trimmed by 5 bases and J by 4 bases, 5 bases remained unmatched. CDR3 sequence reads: CSAGGTSGRAYNEQFF. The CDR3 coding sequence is TGCAGTGCTGGGGGGACTAGCGGGAGGGCGTACAATGAGCAGTTCTTC.

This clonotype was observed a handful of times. The CDR3 coding sequence is TGTGCCAGCAGCTTAGGACAGGGAAGGAAGGAGGCTTACAATGAGCAGTTCTTC. Its protein product is CASSLGQGRKEAYNEQFF. V gene TRBV11-1 combines with J gene TRBJ2-1; 7 nucleotides agree with TRBD1. The V and J ends lost 1 base and 4 bases, in that order; junction bases with no gene match: 13. CDR3 length: 18 residues. CDR1 and CDR2 (germline): SGHAT, FQDESV (reference sequence).

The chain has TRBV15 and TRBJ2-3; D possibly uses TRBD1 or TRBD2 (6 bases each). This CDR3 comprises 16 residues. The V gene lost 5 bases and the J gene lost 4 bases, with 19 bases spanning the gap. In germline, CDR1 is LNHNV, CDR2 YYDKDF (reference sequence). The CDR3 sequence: CATSGGGLTFPDTQYF. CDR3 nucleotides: TGTGCCACCAGCGGAGGGGGTCTCACGTTCCCAGATACGCAGTATTTT.

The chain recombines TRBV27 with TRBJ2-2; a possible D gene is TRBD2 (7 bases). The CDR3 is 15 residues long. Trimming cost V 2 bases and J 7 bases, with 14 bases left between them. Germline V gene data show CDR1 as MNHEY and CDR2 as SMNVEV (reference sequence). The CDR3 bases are TGTGCCAGCAGTTTAGTGGGGGGGGCCGGCGGGGAGCTGTTTTTT. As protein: CASSLVGGAGGELFF.